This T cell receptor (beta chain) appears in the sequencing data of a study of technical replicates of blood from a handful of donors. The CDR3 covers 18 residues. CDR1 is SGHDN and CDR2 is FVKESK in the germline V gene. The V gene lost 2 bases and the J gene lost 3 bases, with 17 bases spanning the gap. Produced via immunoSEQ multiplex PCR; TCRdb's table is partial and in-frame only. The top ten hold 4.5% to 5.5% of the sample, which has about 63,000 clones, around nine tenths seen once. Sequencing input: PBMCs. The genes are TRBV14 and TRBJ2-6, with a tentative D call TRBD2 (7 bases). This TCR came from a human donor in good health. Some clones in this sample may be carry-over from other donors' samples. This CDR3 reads CASSQKKAGALGANVLTF. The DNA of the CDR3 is TGTGCCAGCAGCCAAAAGAAGGCGGGGGCCCTTGGGGCCAACGTCCTGACTTTC.